This TCR beta chain was observed in a study of blood T cells in healthy people across ages (dated by TCRdb to the mid-2010s). Background for the entire study: In model experiments, template switching captured roughly one uniquely barcoded TCR beta cDNA molecule for every two T cells. The study analyzed two additional independent replicas of 1 million unique cDNA reads from the same blood draw for two donors, one aged 18 to 30 and one aged 80 or older. To track age-related changes in TCR beta repertoire diversity, the study relied on deep sequencing normalized with unique cDNA molecular identifiers. Donors were grouped into four age groups: young (average roughly 16 years), middle-aged (39), aged (approximately 67) and long-lived (approximately 81). The paper's findings and limits, for the study overall: The CMV infection status of donors was not known, potentially confounding age-related changes in expanded clonotypes. Estimates of total diversity based on one million sequenced T cells were regarded as lower bounds and as underestimates. Observed TCR beta diversity correlated strongly with the percentage of naive T cells measured by flow cytometry. Conclusive comparison of naive and antigen-experienced compartments was prevented by the profiling of bulk unsorted PBMCs. Observed TCR beta diversity per million T cells fell roughly linearly with age, and a significant reduction was already apparent by age approximately 41. Compared with the aged group, the long-lived group had more naive CD4+ T cells, fewer expanded clones and increased TCR diversity, a pattern suggesting age selection.

Looking up the germline V gene yields CDR1 SGHTA and CDR2 FQGNSA. Cut back by 7 bases and 8 bases, the V and J ends lie 20 bases apart. Inclusive of the bounding cysteine and phenylalanine, the CDR3 is 14 residues long. Only the CDR3 DNA is retained, 42 bases long and in frame from the first base. A note on this clonotype: The specificity of this receptor is unknown. The sample holds no much larger clone one base away, and base qualities are not on file.

Systemically healthy Caucasian individuals from Russia, around 38 in total and aged roughly 6 to 100 years, were included as donors. Each donor gave 8 to 10 milliliters of peripheral blood, drawn into EDTA-treated Vacutainer tubes. Ficoll-Paque density-gradient centrifugation was used to isolate PBMCs, with at least 6.5 million per sample. Total RNA was extracted from PBMCs with Trizol reagent, with at least 6 micrograms obtained per sample. Naive CD45RAhigh/CD27high T cell percentages were measured by flow cytometry on a PBMC aliquot from every donor. The library was prepared using 5' RACE. The sample was run on an Illumina HiSeq 2500. A second PCR of about 7 to 12 cycles was run with a J-beta primer mix and a sample-barcoded 5' primer. A unique molecular identifier was introduced onto each TCR beta cDNA molecule by a template-switch 5' adaptor carrying 12 random nucleotides. Each sample yielded at least 2.5 million CDR3-containing paired-end reads. The Mint cDNA synthesis kit, primed by a TRBC-specific oligonucleotide, was used to synthesize first-strand cDNA from all RNA. After uracil-DNA glycosylase treatment, a first 18-cycle PCR used universal primers M1SS and BC2_uni_R on all cDNA. For the original study's pipeline: For normalization, 1 million high-quality reads, each with a distinct molecular identifier, were randomly selected from each sample. Instead of being binned into consensus sequences, reads with shared molecular identifiers were discarded. MiTCR, run with a Q25 quality threshold and the strictest error-elimination algorithm, handled CDR3 identification, clonotype clustering and error correction. A nonparametric unseen species model with Euler transformation was used to estimate a lower bound on total TCR beta diversity. TCRdb handled the public reads itself, with Q25 trimming in fastp and clone calling in MiXCR, and kept productive beta chains. Rows are unified per CDR3 protein, each entry keeping the most common DNA and genes. These V and J calls rely on TCRdb rather than the paper's analysis. The sample includes more than 900,000 distinct CDR3 sequences, with about 27% observed a single time. The top ten clones comprise roughly 10% of the sample.

These data also formed part of another study, on T cells of mothers and their children. Looking at the second paper: The donors were nine systemically healthy Caucasian individuals, made up of three mothers and their six children. cDNA synthesis used all of the extracted RNA, with 1.5 ug of RNA in each 15 ul reaction. In the second PCR, the M1S primer introduced both the sample barcodes and 2-4 random nucleotides. Over 8 million TCR beta CDR3 reads came from each mother, compared with approximately 3 million reads from each child. Thymic selection similarly shapes TCR recombination output in related and unrelated pairs, with minor effect from inherited differences. Normalized repertoire overlap in related mother-child pairs was always slightly higher than in unrelated mother-child pairs, but the difference was never significant. No persistent microchimeric T cell clones were found, with a detection sensitivity of 75 to 100 clones per million clonotypes. Deep NGS was used in the study to compare the TCR beta repertoires of mothers and children and to look for features that separate related mother-child pairs from unrelated individuals. On average, the children were roughly 10 +/- 4 years old, while the mothers were about 37 +/- 4 years old. After adapter ligation was performed with NEBNext reagents, the libraries were sequenced on an Illumina HiSeq 2000 with 100+100 nt paired-end reads. To avoid cross-contamination, the mother libraries and the child libraries were prepared a month apart and sequenced in separate runs. Between roughly 450,000 and 2,200,000 distinct TCR beta clonotypes were identified per donor. Naive TCR beta clonotypes were estimated from low-frequency clonotypes matched to each donor's FACS-determined naive share, without sorting.

Source material: blood. The source of this sequence is a woman aged 40 to 50 in good health. This sequence uses TRBV7-2 and TRBJ1-1; TRBD1 might be the D gene, on 6 matching bases. The CDR3 reads CASTYQQGASEAFF. The DNA reads as follows: TGTGCCAGCACCTATCAACAGGGAGCCTCCGAAGCTTTCTTT. Here the CDR3 is joined to the reference TRBV7-2 and TRBJ1-1 genes, and the full variable domain is: GAGVSQSPSNKVTEKGKDVELRCDPISGHTALYWYRQSLGQGLEFLIYFQGNSAPDKSGLPSDRFSAERTGGSVSTLTIQRTQQEDSAVYLCASTYQQGASEAFFGQGTRLTVV.